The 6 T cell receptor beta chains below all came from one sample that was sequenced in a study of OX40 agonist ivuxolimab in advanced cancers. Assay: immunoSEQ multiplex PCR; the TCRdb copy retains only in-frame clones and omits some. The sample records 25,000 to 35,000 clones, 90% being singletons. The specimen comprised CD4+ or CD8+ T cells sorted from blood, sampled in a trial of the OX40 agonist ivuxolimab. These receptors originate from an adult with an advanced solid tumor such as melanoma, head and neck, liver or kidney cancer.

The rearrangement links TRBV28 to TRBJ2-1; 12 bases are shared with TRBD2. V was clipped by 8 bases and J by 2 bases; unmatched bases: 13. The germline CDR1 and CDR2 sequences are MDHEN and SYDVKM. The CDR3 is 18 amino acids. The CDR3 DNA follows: TGTGCCAGCGGCTCACTTCTAGCGGGAGGGGGAACCTACAATGAGCAGTTCTTC. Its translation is CASGSLLAGGGTYNEQFF.

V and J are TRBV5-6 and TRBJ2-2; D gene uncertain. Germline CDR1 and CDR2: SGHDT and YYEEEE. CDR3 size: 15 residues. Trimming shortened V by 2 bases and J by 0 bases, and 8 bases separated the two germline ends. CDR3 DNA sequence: TGTGCCAGCAGCTTTGGCGGAACGAACACCGGGGAGCTGTTTTTT. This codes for CASSFGGTNTGELFF.

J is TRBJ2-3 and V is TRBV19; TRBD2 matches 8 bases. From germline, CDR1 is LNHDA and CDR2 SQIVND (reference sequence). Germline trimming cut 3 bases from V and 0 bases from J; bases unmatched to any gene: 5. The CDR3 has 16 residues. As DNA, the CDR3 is TGTGCCAGTAGTATTGGACTAGCCTTGAGCACAGATACGCAGTATTTT. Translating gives CASSIGLALSTDTQYF.

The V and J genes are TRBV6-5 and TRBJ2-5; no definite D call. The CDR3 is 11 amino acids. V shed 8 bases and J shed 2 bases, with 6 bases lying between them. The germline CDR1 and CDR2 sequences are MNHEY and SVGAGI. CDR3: CASGSQETQYF. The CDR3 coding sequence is TGTGCCAGCGGATCTCAAGAGACCCAGTACTTC.

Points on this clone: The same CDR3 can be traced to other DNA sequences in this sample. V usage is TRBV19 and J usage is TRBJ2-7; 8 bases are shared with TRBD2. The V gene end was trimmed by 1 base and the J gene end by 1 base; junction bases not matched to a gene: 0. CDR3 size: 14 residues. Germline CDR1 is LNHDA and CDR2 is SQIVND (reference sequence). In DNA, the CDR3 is TGTGCCAGTAGTATAGCGGGGGGGTCCTACGAGCAGTACTTC. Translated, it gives CASSIAGGSYEQYF.

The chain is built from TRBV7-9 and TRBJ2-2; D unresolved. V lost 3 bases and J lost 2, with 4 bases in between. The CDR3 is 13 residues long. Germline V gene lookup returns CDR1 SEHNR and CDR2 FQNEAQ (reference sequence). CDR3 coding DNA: TGTGCCAGCAGCTTGGGAAACACCGGGGAGCTGTTTTTT. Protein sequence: CASSLGNTGELFF.